This TCR beta chain originates from a study of cytomegalovirus exposure and HLA in healthy donors. Regarding the study as a whole: Sequencing likely generated an artifact that appeared as a cluster of highly shared sequence variants. CMV serostatus alone was available as immune exposure information.

This clone was counted between two and nine times. Its antigen is unknown. Vbeta (60) and Jbeta (13) primers were used in the PCR. TCRdb keeps only in-frame clones here, not all; method: immunoSEQ multiplex PCR. The sample yields approximately 260,000 clones, around 90% seen once. Germline assignment: CDR1 DFQATT and CDR2 SNEGSKA (reference sequence). Trimming took 2 bases from V and 4 from J, leaving 5 bases between them. The CDR3 is 11 residues long. J is TRBJ1-1 and V is TRBV20-1; a possible D gene is TRBD1 (5 bases). Sequenced material: PBMCs. This TCR was recovered from a girl aged 2 to 10 in good health and CMV-seronegative. CDR3 amino acids: CSARQGTEAFF. The DNA of the CDR3 is TGCAGTGCTAGACAGGGCACTGAAGCTTTCTTT.